A selection of T cell receptor beta chains follows, all from one sample in a study of T-cell reconstitution after alpha-beta-depleted transplantation in children. From the PCR reads, TCRdb called clonotypes with MiXCR, one entry per CDR3 protein. The sample shows 400,000 to 500,000 distinct CDR3 sequences, roughly 11% of them seen only once. The specimen comprised PBMCs from the stem cell graft donor, sampled from the stem cell graft. These receptors all stem from a human donor who donated a stem cell graft to a child with acute myeloid leukemia. Each CDR3 is given with its conserved first and last residue. A D gene is named only where the DNA matches it firmly. Clone size is stated in some rows and not others, as once, few, many or a class when expanded.

v_gene	j_gene	abundance	d_gene	CDR3aa	CDR3nt
TRBV7-2	TRBJ2-5	many	.	CASSLGATSETQYF	TGTGCCAGCAGCTTAGGGGCTACGTCGGAGACCCAGTACTTC
TRBV20-1	TRBJ2-1	.	.	CSSRPATDNEQFF	TGCAGCTCCCGACCCGCTACCGACAATGAGCAGTTCTTC
TRBV27	TRBJ1-4	.	TRBD1	CASRGQGASGLFF	TGTGCCAGCAGGGGACAGGGGGCTTCGGGACTGTTTTTT
TRBV25-1	TRBJ2-5	.	.	CASSPGVGVEVCF	TGTGCCAGCAGTCCAGGCGTGGGCGTTGAAGTTTGTTTC
TRBV11-2	TRBJ1-1	.	.	CASSPHTGLGDTEAFF	TGTGCCAGCAGCCCGCATACAGGTTTGGGCGACACTGAAGCTTTCTTT
TRBV4-1	TRBJ2-7	few	.	CASSQDVSVEQYF	TGCGCCAGCAGCCAAGATGTCTCGGTCGAGCAGTACTTC
TRBV7-2	TRBJ1-4	.	TRBD1	CASSKDRGGPEKLFF	TGTGCCAGCAGCAAAGACAGGGGCGGCCCGGAAAAACTGTTTTTT
TRBV7-9	TRBJ2-7	many	.	CASSPQGGGVYEQYF	TGTGCCAGCAGCCCCCAGGGGGGAGGGGTCTACGAGCAGTACTTC
TRBV20-1	TRBJ2-1	few	.	CSAAGTLSNEQFF	TGCAGTGCTGCTGGGACTCTAAGCAATGAGCAGTTCTTC
TRBV12-3/TRBV12-4	TRBJ2-2	.	.	CATEHLDTGELFF	TGTGCCACCGAGCATTTGGACACCGGGGAGCTGTTTTTT
TRBV12-3/TRBV12-4	TRBJ2-1	few	TRBD2	CASSFLASGGHEQFF	TGTGCCAGCAGTTTTTTGGCTAGCGGGGGCCATGAGCAGTTCTTC
TRBV20-1	TRBJ2-1	.	.	CSARDPGTAGYNEQFF	TGCAGTGCTAGAGATCCCGGGACGGCGGGCTACAATGAGCAGTTCTTC
TRBV20-1	TRBJ2-3	many	TRBD2	CSARDRRRGDTDTQYF	TGCAGTGCTAGAGATCGGAGGCGGGGGGACACAGATACGCAGTATTTT
TRBV3-1	TRBJ1-1	few	.	CASSHKFRGRENTEAFF	TGTGCCAGCAGCCATAAATTCAGGGGACGGGAAAACACTGAAGCTTTCTTT
TRBV5-5	TRBJ2-7	.	TRBD2	CASSTGLAGGNEQYF	TGTGCCAGCAGCACCGGACTAGCGGGAGGCAACGAGCAGTACTTC
TRBV20-1	TRBJ2-1	.	TRBD2	CSARTSIGFSYNEQFF	TGCAGTGCAAGGACTAGTATAGGGTTCTCCTACAATGAGCAGTTCTTC
TRBV2	TRBJ1-5	few	.	CASSESGRTVGQPQHF	TGTGCCAGCAGTGAATCCGGACGGACGGTTGGTCAGCCCCAGCATTTT
TRBV25-1	TRBJ2-2	many	.	CASTRTTSTGELFF	TGTGCCAGCACCCGGACCACCTCCACCGGGGAGCTGTTTTTT
TRBV6-1	TRBJ2-3	.	TRBD2	CASSESSGGATDTQYF	TGTGCCAGCAGTGAGAGTAGCGGGGGGGCAACAGATACGCAGTATTTT
TRBV5-1	TRBJ2-5	many	.	CASSPPDSWRETQYF	TGCGCCAGCAGCCCCCCGGATAGTTGGCGGGAGACCCAGTACTTC
TRBV9	TRBJ1-4	.	TRBD1	CASSASPGQGLSNEKLFF	TGTGCCAGCAGCGCCTCACCGGGACAGGGTTTATCTAATGAAAAACTGTTTTTT
TRBV5-6	TRBJ2-2	few	.	CASSLDPQNTGELFF	TGTGCCAGCAGCTTGGACCCACAGAACACCGGGGAGCTGTTTTTT
TRBV10-2	TRBJ2-5	few	TRBD2	CASSEGLAGGPGTQYF	TGCGCCAGCAGTGAAGGGCTAGCGGGGGGGCCGGGGACCCAGTACTTC
TRBV5-5	TRBJ2-7	few	.	CASSLWDPGRVIYEQYF	TGTGCCAGCAGCTTGTGGGACCCCGGCAGGGTTATCTACGAGCAGTACTTC
TRBV29-1	TRBJ2-3	few	.	CSVEERETGRAQYF	TGCAGCGTTGAAGAACGGGAAACTGGTCGAGCGCAGTATTTT